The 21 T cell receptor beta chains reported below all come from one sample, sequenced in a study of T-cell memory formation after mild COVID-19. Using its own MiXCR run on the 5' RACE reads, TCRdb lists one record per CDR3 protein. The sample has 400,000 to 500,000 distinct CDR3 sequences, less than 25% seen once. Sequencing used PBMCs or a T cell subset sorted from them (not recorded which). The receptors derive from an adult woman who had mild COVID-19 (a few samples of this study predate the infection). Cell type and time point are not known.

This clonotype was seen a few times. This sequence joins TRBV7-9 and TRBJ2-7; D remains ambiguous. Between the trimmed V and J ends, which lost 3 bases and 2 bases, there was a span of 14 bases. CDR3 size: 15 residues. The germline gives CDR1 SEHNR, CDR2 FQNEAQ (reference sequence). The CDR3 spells CASSFGTTLPYEQYF. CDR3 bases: TGTGCCAGCAGCTTTGGAACCACCCTTCCCTACGAGCAGTACTTC.

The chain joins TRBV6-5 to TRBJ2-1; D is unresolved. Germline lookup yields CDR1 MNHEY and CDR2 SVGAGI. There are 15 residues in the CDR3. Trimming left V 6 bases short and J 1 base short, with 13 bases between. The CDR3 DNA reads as TGTGCCAGCAGGAAAGCGAGTACTTCCTACAATGAGCAGTTCTTC. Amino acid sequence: CASRKASTSYNEQFF.

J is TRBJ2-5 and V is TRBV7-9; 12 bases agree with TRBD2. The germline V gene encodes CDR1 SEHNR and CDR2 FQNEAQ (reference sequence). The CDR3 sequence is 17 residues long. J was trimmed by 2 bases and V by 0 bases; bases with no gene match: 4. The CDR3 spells CASSLAPSGRAQETQYF. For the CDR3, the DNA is TGTGCCAGCAGCTTAGCCCCTAGCGGGAGGGCTCAAGAGACCCAGTACTTC.

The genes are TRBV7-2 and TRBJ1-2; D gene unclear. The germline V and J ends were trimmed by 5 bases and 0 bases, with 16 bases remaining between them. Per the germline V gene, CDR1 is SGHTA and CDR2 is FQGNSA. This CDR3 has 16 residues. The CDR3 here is CASSPRRGLTNYGYTF. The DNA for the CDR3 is TGTGCCAGCAGCCCTAGGCGCGGCCTTACTAACTATGGCTACACCTTC. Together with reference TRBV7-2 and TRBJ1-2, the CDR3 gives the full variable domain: GAGVSQSPSNKVTEKGKDVELRCDPISGHTALYWYRQSLGQGLEFLIYFQGNSAPDKSGLPSDRFSAERTGGSVSTLTIQRTQQEDSAVYLCASSPRRGLTNYGYTFGSGTRLTVV.

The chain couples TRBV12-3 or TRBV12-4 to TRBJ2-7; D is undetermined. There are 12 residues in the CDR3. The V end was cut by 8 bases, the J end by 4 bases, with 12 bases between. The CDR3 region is CASGSYKYEQYF. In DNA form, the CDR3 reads TGTGCCAGCGGGTCGTACAAATACGAGCAGTACTTC.

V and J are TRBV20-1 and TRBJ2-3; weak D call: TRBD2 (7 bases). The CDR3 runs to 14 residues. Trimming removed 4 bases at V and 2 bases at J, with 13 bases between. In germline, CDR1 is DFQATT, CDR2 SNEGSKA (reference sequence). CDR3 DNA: TGCAGTGCTACCAGGGGAGGGGTCACAGATACGCAGTATTTT. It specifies CSATRGGVTDTQYF.

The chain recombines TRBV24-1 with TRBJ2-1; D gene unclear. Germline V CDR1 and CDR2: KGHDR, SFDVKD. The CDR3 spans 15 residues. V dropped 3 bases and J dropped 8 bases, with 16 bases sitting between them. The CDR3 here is CATSDHGPGFDEQFF. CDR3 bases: TGTGCCACCAGTGATCATGGCCCAGGTTTCGATGAGCAGTTCTTC.

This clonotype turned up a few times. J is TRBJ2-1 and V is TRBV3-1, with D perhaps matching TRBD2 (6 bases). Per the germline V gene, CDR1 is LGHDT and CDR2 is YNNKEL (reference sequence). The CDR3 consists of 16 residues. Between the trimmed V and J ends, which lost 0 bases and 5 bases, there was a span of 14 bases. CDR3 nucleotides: TGTGCCAGCAGCCAAGATATGGTAGCGGTAAACAATGAGCAGTTCTTC. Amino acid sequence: CASSQDMVAVNNEQFF.

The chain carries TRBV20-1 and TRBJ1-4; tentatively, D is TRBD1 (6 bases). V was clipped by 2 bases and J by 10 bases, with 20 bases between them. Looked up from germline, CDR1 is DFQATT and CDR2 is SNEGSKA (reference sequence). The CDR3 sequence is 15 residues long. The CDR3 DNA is TGCAGTGCTAGAATTCTTCAGGGGAACTCCGGAAAACTGTTTTTT. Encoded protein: CSARILQGNSGKLFF.

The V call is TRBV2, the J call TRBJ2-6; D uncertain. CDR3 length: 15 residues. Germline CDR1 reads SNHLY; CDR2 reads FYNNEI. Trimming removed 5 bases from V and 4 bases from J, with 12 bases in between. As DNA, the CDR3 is TGTGCCAGCAGTCCTCCTGCTGGAGGGGCCAACGTCCTGACTTTC. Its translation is CASSPPAGGANVLTF.

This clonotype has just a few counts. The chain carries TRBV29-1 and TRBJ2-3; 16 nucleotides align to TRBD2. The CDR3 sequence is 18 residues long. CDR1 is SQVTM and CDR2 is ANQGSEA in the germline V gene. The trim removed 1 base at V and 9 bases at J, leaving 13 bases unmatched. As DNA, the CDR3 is TGCAGCGTTGAAGCCGAGAGCCCGGGACTAGCGGGAGGGCTAACGCAGTATTTT. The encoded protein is CSVEAESPGLAGGLTQYF.

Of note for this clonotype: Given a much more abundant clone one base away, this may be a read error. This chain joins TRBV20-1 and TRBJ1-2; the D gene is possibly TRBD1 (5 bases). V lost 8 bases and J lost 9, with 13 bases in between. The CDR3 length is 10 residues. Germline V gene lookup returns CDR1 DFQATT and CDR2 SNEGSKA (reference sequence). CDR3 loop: CSPRVDSYTF. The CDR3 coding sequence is TGCAGTCCCCGGGTGGACAGCTACACCTTC.

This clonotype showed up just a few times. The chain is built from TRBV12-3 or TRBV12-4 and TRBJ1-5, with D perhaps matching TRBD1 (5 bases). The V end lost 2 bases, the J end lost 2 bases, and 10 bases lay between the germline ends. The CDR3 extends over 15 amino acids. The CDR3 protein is CASSLIGVRNQPQHF. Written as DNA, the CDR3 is TGTGCCAGCAGTTTAATAGGGGTGCGCAATCAGCCCCAGCATTTT.

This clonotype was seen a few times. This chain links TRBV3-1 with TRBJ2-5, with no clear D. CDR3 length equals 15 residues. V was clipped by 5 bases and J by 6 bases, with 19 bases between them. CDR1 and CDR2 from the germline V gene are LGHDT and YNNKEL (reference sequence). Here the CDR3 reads CASSDGWQVGQTQYF. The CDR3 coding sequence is TGTGCCAGCAGCGATGGTTGGCAGGTTGGGCAGACCCAGTACTTC.

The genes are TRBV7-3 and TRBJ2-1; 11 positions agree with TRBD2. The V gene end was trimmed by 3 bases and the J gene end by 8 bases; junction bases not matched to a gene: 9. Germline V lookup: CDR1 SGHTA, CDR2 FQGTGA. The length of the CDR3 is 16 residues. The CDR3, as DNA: TGTGCCAGCAGCTTTGGGTCACTAGCGGGAGTACATGAGCAGTTCTTC. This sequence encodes CASSFGSLAGVHEQFF.

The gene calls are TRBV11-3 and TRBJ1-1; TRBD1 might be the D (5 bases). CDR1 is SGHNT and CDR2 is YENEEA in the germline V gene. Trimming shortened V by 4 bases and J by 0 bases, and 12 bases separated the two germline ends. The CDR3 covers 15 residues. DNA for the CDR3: TGTGCCAGCAGCTACCACACGGACATGAACACTGAAGCTTTCTTT. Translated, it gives CASSYHTDMNTEAFF.

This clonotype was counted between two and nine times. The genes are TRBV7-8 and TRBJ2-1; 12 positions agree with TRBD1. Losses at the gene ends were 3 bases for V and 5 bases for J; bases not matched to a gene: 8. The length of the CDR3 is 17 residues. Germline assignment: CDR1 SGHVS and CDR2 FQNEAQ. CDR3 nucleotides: TGTGCCAGCAGCTTGGTTCCGGGACAGGGGGCGAACAATGAGCAGTTCTTC. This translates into CASSLVPGQGANNEQFF.

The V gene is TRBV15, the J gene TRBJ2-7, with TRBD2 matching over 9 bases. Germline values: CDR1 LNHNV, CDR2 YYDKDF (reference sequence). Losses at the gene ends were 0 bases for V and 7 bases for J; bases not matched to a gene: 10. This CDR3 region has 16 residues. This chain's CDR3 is CATSRDRLAGWGEQYF. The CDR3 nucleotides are TGTGCCACCAGCAGAGATAGGCTAGCGGGATGGGGGGAGCAGTACTTC.

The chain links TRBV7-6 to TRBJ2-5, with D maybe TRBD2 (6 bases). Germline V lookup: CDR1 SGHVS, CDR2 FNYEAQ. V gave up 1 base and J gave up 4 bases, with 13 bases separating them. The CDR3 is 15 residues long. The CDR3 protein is CASSLVRGTVETQYF. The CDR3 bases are TGTGCCAGCAGCTTAGTCCGGGGGACGGTAGAGACCCAGTACTTC.

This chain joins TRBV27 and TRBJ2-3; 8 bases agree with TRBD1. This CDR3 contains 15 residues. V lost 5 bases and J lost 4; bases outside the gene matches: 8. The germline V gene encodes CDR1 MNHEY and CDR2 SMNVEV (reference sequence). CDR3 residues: CASSHMDRDSDTQYF. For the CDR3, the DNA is TGTGCCAGCAGTCATATGGACAGGGACTCAGATACGCAGTATTTT.

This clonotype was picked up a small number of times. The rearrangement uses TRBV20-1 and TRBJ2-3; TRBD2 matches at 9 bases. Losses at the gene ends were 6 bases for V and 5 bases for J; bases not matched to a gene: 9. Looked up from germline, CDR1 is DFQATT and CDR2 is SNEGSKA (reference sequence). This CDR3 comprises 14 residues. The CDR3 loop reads CSAKPPAGGDTQYF. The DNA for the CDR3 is TGCAGTGCAAAACCCCCAGCGGGAGGAGATACGCAGTATTTT.